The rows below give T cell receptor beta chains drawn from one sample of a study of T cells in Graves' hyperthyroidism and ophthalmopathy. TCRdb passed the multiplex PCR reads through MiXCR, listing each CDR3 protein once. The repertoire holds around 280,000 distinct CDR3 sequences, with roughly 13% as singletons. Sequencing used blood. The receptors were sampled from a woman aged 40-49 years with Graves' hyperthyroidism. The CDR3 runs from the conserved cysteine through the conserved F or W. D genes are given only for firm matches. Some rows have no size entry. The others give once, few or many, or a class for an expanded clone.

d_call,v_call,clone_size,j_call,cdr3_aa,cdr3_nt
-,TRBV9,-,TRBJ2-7,CASSTGGEVGREEQYF,TGTGCCAGCAGCACCGGGGGAGAGGTGGGCCGAGAAGAGCAGTACTTC
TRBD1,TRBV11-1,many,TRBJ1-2,CASRPRTGINYGYTF,TGTGCCAGCAGACCCAGGACAGGGATCAACTATGGCTACACCTTC
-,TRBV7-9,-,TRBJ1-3,CASSLGQRGNTIYF,TGTGCCAGCAGCTTAGGACAAAGGGGAAACACCATATATTTT
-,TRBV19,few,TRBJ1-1,CASSILKQTEAFF,TGTGCCAGTAGTATTCTGAAACAAACTGAAGCTTTCTTT
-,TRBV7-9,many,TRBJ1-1,CASSLEMNTEAFF,TGTGCCAGCAGCTTAGAGATGAACACTGAAGCTTTCTTT
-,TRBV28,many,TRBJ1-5,CASSWGSSNQPQHF,TGTGCCAGCAGTTGGGGATCTAGCAATCAGCCCCAGCATTTT
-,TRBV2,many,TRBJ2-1,CARTLGGQQFF,TGTGCCAGAACCTTAGGGGGACAGCAGTTCTTC
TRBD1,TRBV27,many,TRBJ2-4,CASSLSPGQGANIQYF,TGTGCCAGCAGTTTATCGCCGGGACAGGGGGCAAACATTCAGTACTTC
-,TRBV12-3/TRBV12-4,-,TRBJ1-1,CASRPGTGMMNTEAFF,TGTGCCAGCCGCCCGGGGACGGGTATGATGAACACTGAAGCTTTCTTT
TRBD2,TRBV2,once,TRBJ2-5,CASSGGAGEVETQYF,TGTGCCAGCAGTGGTGGAGCGGGAGAGGTAGAGACCCAGTACTTC
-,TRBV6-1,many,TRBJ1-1,CASRIDGITEAFF,TGTGCCAGCAGGATTGATGGGATCACTGAAGCTTTCTTT
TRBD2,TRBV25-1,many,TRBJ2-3,CASSEFHTIGGLAGERGTDTQYF,TGTGCCAGCAGTGAATTCCACACGATAGGCGGACTAGCGGGAGAACGGGGCACAGATACGCAGTATTTT
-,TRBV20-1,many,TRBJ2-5,CSAITAQETQYF,TGCAGTGCTATCACAGCGCAAGAGACCCAGTACTTC